These 21 T cell receptor beta chains were all obtained from the same sample, sequenced in a study of blood T cells in healthy people across ages. Combining a sample-barcoded 5' primer with a J-beta primer mix, a second PCR ran for about 6 to 12 cycles. TCRdb fed the 5' RACE reads into MiXCR, producing one record per CDR3 protein. The table has 500,000 to 700,000 distinct CDR3 sequences, approximately 30% seen once. What was sequenced was blood. The receptors stem from a woman older than 75 in good health.

This clonotype was picked up many times. The gene calls are TRBV28 and TRBJ2-5; D could derive from TRBD1 or TRBD2 (5 bases each). The germline V gene encodes CDR1 MDHEN and CDR2 SYDVKM. The CDR3 contains 15 residues. V lost 5 bases to trimming and J lost 1 base, with 14 bases between them. CDR3 nucleotide sequence: TGTGCCAGCAGTGTAGTCGGGACGGTCCAAGAGACCCAGTACTTC. Translation: CASSVVGTVQETQYF.

Many counts were recorded for this clonotype. This sequence joins TRBV7-9 and TRBJ2-7; 7 nucleotides match TRBD1. Germline lookup yields CDR1 SEHNR and CDR2 FQNEAQ (reference sequence). The length of the CDR3 is 12 residues. The ends lost 2 bases at V and 6 bases at J; junction bases unmatched: 1. For the CDR3, the DNA is TGTGCCAGCAGCTTAAGGGGGCGCGAGCAGTACTTC. Its protein product is CASSLRGREQYF.

The chain employs TRBV12-3 or TRBV12-4 and TRBJ2-1; D is possibly TRBD2 (5 bases). The CDR3 sequence is 15 residues long. The V end lost 1 base, the J end lost 6 bases, and 13 bases lay between the germline ends. The CDR3 nucleotides read TGTGCCAGCAGTTTAGGACGAGGGAGATCCAATGAGCAGTTCTTC. Its translation is CASSLGRGRSNEQFF.

In DNA, the CDR3 is TGTGCCAGCAGTTTAACTAGTAACAACATTCAGTACTTC. It encodes CASSLTSNNIQYF. The rearrangement joins TRBV12-3 or TRBV12-4 to TRBJ2-4, with TRBD2 as a possible D gene (5 bases). With 2 bases removed from V and 7 bases from J, the gap between germline ends came to 9 bases. There are 13 residues in the CDR3.

The rearrangement joins TRBV20-1 to TRBJ1-6, with TRBD1 matching 10 bases. The CDR3 consists of 16 residues. V was pared by 0 bases and J by 6 bases, with 5 bases of the junction left unmatched. Germline V CDR1 and CDR2: DFQATT, SNEGSKA (reference sequence). The CDR3 DNA sequence: TGCAGTGCTAGAGAGAACGGACAGGGGGGTAATTCACCCCTCCACTTT. Translated, it gives CSARENGQGGNSPLHF.

This clonotype has ten or more counts. The V gene is TRBV28, the J gene TRBJ2-7; 10 bases agree with TRBD1. Germline V gene data show CDR1 as MDHEN and CDR2 as SYDVKM. The CDR3 extends over 15 amino acids. V lost 6 bases, J lost 7 bases, and 12 bases stayed unmatched. The DNA of the CDR3 is TGTGCCAGCAGACCAAGTGGGACAGGGGCGCCGGAGCAGTACTTC. This translates into CASRPSGTGAPEQYF.

Concerning this clonotype itself: This may be a read error, as it is one base from a much larger clone. V usage is TRBV9 and J usage is TRBJ1-2; TRBD1 matches 9 bases. This CDR3 is built from 14 residues. The V gene's germline CDR1 is SGDLS and CDR2 YYNGEE. The CDR3 coding sequence is TGTGTCAGCAGCGCCCCGACAGGGGGCTATGGCTACACCTTC. Translation: CVSSAPTGGYGYTF.

This chain joins TRBV20-1 and TRBJ2-3; D is possibly TRBD2 (5 bases). Trimming cost V 5 bases and J 2 bases, with 26 bases left between them. The CDR3 is 18 residues long. Germline-derived CDR1 and CDR2 are DFQATT and SNEGSKA (reference sequence). CDR3 nucleotides: TGCAGTGCTGTACCCTCGGCACCCGGGGTTCCATTCACAGATACGCAGTATTTT. Protein: CSAVPSAPGVPFTDTQYF.

This clonotype has more than one count but fewer than ten. The chain uses TRBV2 and TRBJ2-3; 10 bases align to TRBD1. V shed 6 bases, J shed 4 bases, and the junction held 7 bases outside the gene matches. The CDR3 has 15 amino acids. Germline V gene lookup returns CDR1 SNHLY and CDR2 FYNNEI. This chain's CDR3 is CASRVDRGGADTQYF. CDR3 nucleotide sequence: TGTGCCAGCAGAGTGGACAGGGGGGGTGCAGATACGCAGTATTTT.

This clonotype was seen a handful of times. This chain joins TRBV30 and TRBJ2-7, with D maybe TRBD1 (5 bases). This CDR3 spans 12 amino acids. V was shortened by 2 bases and J by 4 bases, with 9 bases between the two germline ends. CDR1 and CDR2 (germline): GTSNPN, SVGIG (reference sequence). The CDR3 coding sequence is TGTGCCTGGAGTCCTCAGGGTTACGAGCAGTACTTC. It specifies CAWSPQGYEQYF.

About this clonotype: A much larger clone lies a single base off, so this may be a read error. This chain links TRBV19 with TRBJ1-5; TRBD1 aligns across 8 bases. This CDR3 has 14 residues. Germline V gene data show CDR1 as LNHDA and CDR2 as SQIVND (reference sequence). V lost 8 bases, J lost 11 bases, and 14 bases stayed unmatched. The CDR3 spells CASGSDREGTAQHF. The CDR3 nucleotides read TGTGCCAGTGGCTCGGACAGGGAAGGTACGGCCCAGCATTTT.

This clonotype was picked up many times. The rearrangement links TRBV6-2 or TRBV6-3 to TRBJ2-4; possibly TRBD2 for D (5 bases). The CDR3 spans 12 residues. CDR1 and CDR2 (germline): MNHEY, SVGEGT. Trimming took 6 bases from V and 6 from J, leaving 9 bases between them. The CDR3 loop reads CASSPTRNIQYF. The CDR3 DNA sequence: TGTGCCAGCAGCCCTACTAGAAACATTCAGTACTTC.

This clonotype has a handful of counts. This sequence joins TRBV3-1 and TRBJ2-1; 15 nucleotides match TRBD2. The germline V gene has CDR1 LGHDT and CDR2 YNNKEL (reference sequence). Trimming at V came to 5 bases and at J to 4 bases, leaving 6 bases not matched to a gene. The CDR3 length is 17 residues. CDR3 in DNA: TGTGCCAGCAGCTCGGGACTAGCGGGGGGCAAATACAATGAGCAGTTCTTC. It is translated as CASSSGLAGGKYNEQFF.

This clonotype was recorded at least ten times. The chain combines TRBV6-2 or TRBV6-3 with TRBJ2-7; D could derive from TRBD1 or TRBD2 (5 bases each). The CDR3 covers 14 residues. The germline CDR1 and CDR2 sequences are MNHEY and SVGEGT. V was pared by 2 bases and J by 2 bases, with 10 bases between. CDR3 DNA: TGTGCCAGCAGTTACGGGGGTTTGACCTACGAGCAGTACTTC. Translation gives CASSYGGLTYEQYF.

The table lists this clonotype with a few counts. This may arise from a read error, as a much more abundant clone is one base away. This chain joins TRBV6-2 or TRBV6-3 and TRBJ2-3, with D possibly TRBD1 on 5 matching bases. This CDR3 has 13 amino acids. Germline-derived CDR1 and CDR2 are MNHEY and SVGEGT. Trimming shortened V by 10 bases and J by 3 bases, and 14 bases separated the two germline ends. The CDR3 coding sequence is TGTGCCACCACCAGGGTAGAGACAGATACGCAGTATTTT. Amino acids: CATTRVETDTQYF.

In this sample, this clonotype turned up many times. The rearrangement joins TRBV9 to TRBJ2-5, with D uncertain. The CDR3 contains 14 residues. CDR1 is SGDLS and CDR2 is YYNGEE in the germline V gene. V was clipped by 4 bases and J by 1 base, with 11 bases between them. Here the CDR3 DNA reads TGTGCCAGCAGCCCCAACGTACTCCAAGAGACCCAGTACTTC. Translated, it gives CASSPNVLQETQYF.

This sequence joins TRBV7-2 and TRBJ2-7, with 16 bases matching TRBD2. The CDR3 loop spans 16 amino acids. V trimming: 3 bases; J trimming: 7 bases; junction bases outside the gene matches: 6. The germline V gene has CDR1 SGHTA and CDR2 FQGNSA. The CDR3 nucleotides read TGTGCCAGCAGCTTGGGTCCGGGACTAGCGGGAGGGGAGCAGTACTTC. It is translated as CASSLGPGLAGGEQYF.

The V call is TRBV4-2, the J call TRBJ2-7, with D hard to call. This CDR3 has 15 residues. The V gene's germline CDR1 is LGHNA and CDR2 YNFKEQ. Trimming removed 0 bases at V and 1 base at J, with 10 bases between. CDR3 nucleotides: TGTGCCAGCAGCCAAGAACAGAGCCCTTCCTACGAGCAGTACTTC. As protein: CASSQEQSPSYEQYF.

The chain employs TRBV2 and TRBJ2-5, with 8 positions matching TRBD2. Germline V gives CDR1 SNHLY, CDR2 FYNNEI. Trimming cost V 7 bases and J 2 bases; bases outside gene matches: 6. The CDR3 extends over 14 amino acids. This chain's CDR3 is CASNTGGEQETQYF. For the CDR3, the DNA is TGTGCCAGCAATACGGGAGGGGAACAAGAGACCCAGTACTTC.

This clonotype showed up just a few times. Possible read error: a much larger clone is one base away. This chain links TRBV6-2 or TRBV6-3 with TRBJ2-1; 11 positions match TRBD2. Per the germline V gene, CDR1 is MNHEY and CDR2 is SVGEGT. CDR3 length: 15 amino acids. CDR3 DNA sequence: TGTACCAGCAACCTCCTAGCGGGGGGCCGGGGTGAGCAGTTCTTC. Protein: CTSNLLAGGRGEQFF.

This clonotype was detected ten times or more. This chain uses TRBV27 with TRBJ1-2, with D perhaps matching TRBD1 (6 bases). Germline CDR1 reads MNHEY; CDR2 reads SMNVEV (reference sequence). V lost 8 bases to trimming and J lost 1 base, with 17 bases between them. CDR3 length equals 15 residues. CDR3 region: CASAWAGVDNYGYTF. As DNA, the CDR3 is TGTGCCAGCGCTTGGGCAGGGGTTGATAACTATGGCTACACCTTC.